This entry lists 30 T cell receptor beta chains sequenced from one sample in a study of a mutant IDH1 vaccine in newly diagnosed glioma. Sample time point: baseline, week 1 (first vaccination visit). The treatment was: pre-vaccination baseline after standard-of-care therapy. Only in-frame clones appear in the TCRdb table, and some are missing; sequencing was by immunoSEQ multiplex PCR. The sample carries around 100,000 clones, 82% recorded once. The sequencing here drew on PBMCs, taken from a glioma patient treated with radiotherapy, temozolomide or both. The receptors here all came from a middle-aged man with glioma. Some clones in this sample may be carry-over from other donors' samples.

The CDR3 bases are TGCGCCAGCAGCCAAGACGGGGCAGGAGCGGGGGGTGGCTACACCTTC. It yields the protein CASSQDGAGAGGGYTF. V and J are TRBV4-1 and TRBJ1-2, with D perhaps TRBD1 (5 bases). In germline, CDR1 is MGHRA, CDR2 YSYEKL. Between the trimmed V and J ends, which lost 0 bases and 7 bases, there was a span of 18 bases. The CDR3 runs 16 residues.

The chain couples TRBV5-1 to TRBJ2-7; 11 nucleotides match TRBD2. This CDR3 has 13 residues. Germline CDR1 is SGHRS and CDR2 is YFSETQ. Trimming cost V 5 bases and J 3 bases; bases outside gene matches: 1. Written as DNA, the CDR3 is TGCGCCAGCAGGACTAGCGGGGACTACGAGCAGTACTTC. Translated: CASRTSGDYEQYF. The whole variable domain, remainder taken from reference TRBV5-1 and TRBJ2-7, is KAGVTQTPRYLIKTRGQQVTLSCSPISGHRSVSWYQQTPGQGLQFLFEYFSETQRNKGNFPGRFSGRQFSNSRSEMNVSTLELGDSALYLCASRTSGDYEQYFGPGTRLTVT.

This clone has at least ten counts. The rearrangement joins TRBV5-4 to TRBJ1-2; TRBD1 matches 7 bases. With 5 bases clipped from V and 6 bases from J, the junction kept 10 bases outside the gene matches. Germline CDR1 SGHNT, CDR2 YYREEE (reference sequence). The CDR3 runs to 14 residues. CDR3 region: CASSHTRGGDGYTF. Written as DNA, the CDR3 is TGTGCCAGCAGTCATACCAGAGGGGGCGATGGCTACACCTTC.

The chain links TRBV2 to TRBJ2-7; 9 positions match TRBD1. V shed 6 bases, J shed 5 bases, and the junction held 8 bases outside the gene matches. The CDR3 extends over 14 amino acids. From germline, CDR1 is SNHLY and CDR2 FYNNEI. The CDR3 sequence: CASRRQGVVDEQYF. Here the CDR3 DNA reads TGTGCCAGCAGGCGACAGGGGGTCGTCGACGAGCAGTACTTC.

V gene TRBV6-6 combines with J gene TRBJ1-6; 10 nucleotides line up with TRBD1. Germline V gene sequence: CDR1 MNHNY, CDR2 SVGAGI (reference sequence). Germline trimming cut 6 bases from V and 7 bases from J; bases unmatched to any gene: 3. The CDR3 extends over 14 amino acids. Here the CDR3 reads CASSRDRGNSPLHF. DNA of the CDR3: TGTGCCAGCAGCCGGGACAGGGGAAATTCACCCCTCCACTTT.

V usage is TRBV5-6 and J usage is TRBJ1-5; TRBD1 might be the D (5 bases). The CDR3 length is 15 residues. CDR1 is SGHDT and CDR2 is YYEEEE in the germline V gene. Trimming took 0 bases from V and 0 from J, leaving 7 bases between them. The DNA of the CDR3 is TGTGCCAGCAGCTTGGGACAGTATAGCAATCAGCCCCAGCATTTT. Translated: CASSLGQYSNQPQHF.

The rearrangement uses TRBV29-1 and TRBJ2-2; TRBD2 is a possible D gene (5 bases). Germline lookup yields CDR1 SQVTM and CDR2 ANQGSEA. The CDR3 length is 18 residues. Between the trimmed V and J ends, which lost 4 bases and 1 base, there was a span of 22 bases. CDR3: CSVGPASDYEMNTGELFF. CDR3 sequence (DNA): TGCAGCGTTGGGCCGGCGTCTGACTACGAAATGAACACCGGGGAGCTGTTTTTT.

The CDR3 DNA reads as TGTGCCAGCAGCCAAACAGGGGCCGACTACGAGCAGTACTTC. Protein product: CASSQTGADYEQYF. The rearrangement joins TRBV5-6 to TRBJ2-7; 7 bases line up with TRBD1. Germline CDR1 SGHDT, CDR2 YYEEEE. This CDR3 has 14 amino acids. V was clipped by 4 bases and J by 3 bases; unmatched bases: 7.

This chain links TRBV2 with TRBJ1-5; 11 nucleotides agree with TRBD1. There are 14 residues in the CDR3. The V and J ends lost 4 bases and 7 bases, in that order; junction bases with no gene match: 3. The germline CDR1 and CDR2 sequences are SNHLY and FYNNEI. Written as DNA, the CDR3 is TGTGCCAGCAGTGTCCGGACAGGGGGCCAGCCCCAGCATTTT. Its protein product is CASSVRTGGQPQHF.

The CDR3 DNA sequence: TGTGCCAGCAGTGGGGATCCCGACAGGGTTGGAGAGACCCAGTACTTC. This codes for CASSGDPDRVGETQYF. The chain recombines TRBV2 with TRBJ2-5; 7 bases line up with TRBD1. Trimming removed 4 bases from V and 4 bases from J; junction bases left unmatched: 12. The CDR3 is made up of 16 amino acids. Germline CDR1 SNHLY, CDR2 FYNNEI. The full variable domain, its missing parts supplied by reference TRBV2 and TRBJ2-5, is EPEVTQTPSHQVTQMGQEVILRCVPISNHLYFYWYRQILGQKVEFLVSFYNNEISEKSEIFDDQFSVERPDGSNFTLKIRSTKLEDSAMYFCASSGDPDRVGETQYFGPGTRLLVL.

This rearrangement joins TRBV6-5 to TRBJ2-7, with no clear D. V was trimmed by 0 bases and J by 3 bases, leaving 6 bases between them. There are 13 residues in the CDR3. Per germline, CDR1 MNHEY and CDR2 SVGAGI. The CDR3 loop reads CASSYSKGYEQYF. Here the CDR3 DNA reads TGTGCCAGCAGTTACTCGAAAGGCTACGAGCAGTACTTC.

The chain carries TRBV6-1 and TRBJ2-7; no clear D gene. CDR3 length: 12 residues. Germline lookup yields CDR1 MNHNS and CDR2 SASEGT. V was shortened by 7 bases and J by 3 bases, with 10 bases between the two germline ends. The CDR3 is CASTSDLYEQYF. CDR3 DNA sequence: TGTGCCAGCACCTCCGACCTCTACGAGCAGTACTTC.

The chain uses TRBV6-1 and TRBJ1-5; tentative D call: TRBD1 (5 bases). CDR1 and CDR2 (germline): MNHNS, SASEGT. The CDR3 spans 15 residues. The V gene lost 1 base and the J gene lost 7 bases, with 14 bases spanning the gap. The DNA for the CDR3 is TGTGCCAGCAGTGAAGTTCAGGGACGGAGGCAGCCCCAGCATTTT. This codes for CASSEVQGRRQPQHF.

The chain recombines TRBV2 with TRBJ1-1, with D perhaps matching TRBD1 (5 bases). The CDR3 covers 14 residues. V dropped 6 bases and J dropped 3 bases, with 14 bases sitting between them. The germline CDR1 and CDR2 sequences are SNHLY and FYNNEI. In nucleotides, the CDR3 is TGTGCCAGCAGGGCAGGGTCGTGGGACACTGAAGCTTTCTTT. Translation: CASRAGSWDTEAFF.

V and J are TRBV6-5 and TRBJ1-6, with D tentatively TRBD1 (5 bases). V was trimmed by 2 bases and J by 10 bases, leaving 9 bases between them. Germline V CDR1 and CDR2: MNHEY, SVGAGI. This CDR3 region has 13 residues. DNA of the CDR3: TGTGCCAGCAGTTACGGGGGTGGATCACCCCTCCACTTT. Its translation is CASSYGGGSPLHF.

The CDR3 protein is CASSSAGSYEQYF. The CDR3 bases are TGTGCCAGCAGTTCGGCCGGTTCCTACGAGCAGTACTTC. The chain combines TRBV6-5 with TRBJ2-7, with D unclear. Germline CDR1 MNHEY, CDR2 SVGAGI. CDR3 length: 13 residues. The ends were cut back, 4 bases at V and 1 base at J, with 8 bases in the middle.

This chain links TRBV6-4 with TRBJ1-2; D is ambiguous. This CDR3 contains 13 residues. V lost 5 bases and J 1 base, leaving 8 bases between the germline ends. CDR1 and CDR2 (germline): MRHNA, SNTAGT. CDR3 loop: CASSPGVNYGYTF. In DNA, the CDR3 is TGTGCCAGCAGTCCCGGGGTTAACTATGGCTACACCTTC.

This clone appeared once. V gene TRBV2 combines with J gene TRBJ2-7; D ambiguous. V lost 7 bases and J lost 7, with 14 bases in between. The germline V gene has CDR1 SNHLY and CDR2 FYNNEI. The CDR3 is made up of 12 amino acids. In DNA, the CDR3 is TGTGCCAGCACTCTACTGGGTAGTGAGCAGTACTTC. It yields the protein CASTLLGSEQYF.

This clone was detected only once. The chain employs TRBV6-5 and TRBJ1-2, with D possibly being TRBD1 (5 bases). CDR3 length equals 13 residues. Germline-derived CDR1 and CDR2 are MNHEY and SVGAGI. V was trimmed by 7 bases and J by 4 bases, leaving 13 bases between them. As DNA, the CDR3 is TGTGCCAGCAACCCCGGGGGAGGCTATGGCTACACCTTC. This encodes CASNPGGGYGYTF.

The chain carries TRBV7-8 and TRBJ1-2; 9 bases map to TRBD1. The CDR3 sequence is 14 residues long. Germline values: CDR1 SGHVS, CDR2 FQNEAQ. The V gene end was trimmed by 5 bases and the J gene end by 6 bases; junction bases not matched to a gene: 7. CDR3 region: CASSLGQGLDGYTF. The CDR3 DNA sequence: TGTGCCAGCAGCCTGGGACAGGGCCTAGATGGCTACACCTTC. Using reference TRBV7-8 and TRBJ1-2 for the parts outside the CDR3, the full variable domain is GAGVSQSPRYKVAKRGQDVALRCDPISGHVSLFWYQQALGQGPEFLTYFQNEAQLDKSGLPSDRFFAERPEGSVSTLKIQRTQQEDSAVYLCASSLGQGLDGYTFGSGTRLTVV.

The chain recombines TRBV4-1 with TRBJ2-7, with D perhaps matching TRBD2 (5 bases). Germline CDR1 is MGHRA and CDR2 is YSYEKL. This CDR3 spans 17 amino acids. V gave up 1 base and J gave up 1 base, with 17 bases separating them. CDR3 sequence: CASSQGERIGPSYEQYF. The CDR3 nucleotides read TGCGCCAGCAGCCAAGGAGAGCGGATCGGGCCATCCTACGAGCAGTACTTC.

The rearrangement uses TRBV7-9 and TRBJ1-6, with D unclear. The CDR3 loop spans 13 amino acids. Trimming pared 1 base from V and 6 bases from J, leaving 4 bases between. In germline, CDR1 is SEHNR, CDR2 FQNEAQ (reference sequence). CDR3 bases: TGTGCCAGCAGCTTAGACGGTAATTCACCCCTCCACTTT. Protein product: CASSLDGNSPLHF.

The J gene is TRBJ2-3, the V gene TRBV7-2, with TRBD2 identical over 7 bases. The CDR3 has 15 residues. With 2 bases clipped from V and 6 bases from J, the junction kept 8 bases outside the gene matches. Germline-derived CDR1 and CDR2 are SGHTA and FQGNSA. The CDR3 nucleotides are TGTGCCAGCAGCTTAACGTCTAGCGGCCGCGATACGCAGTATTTT. The encoded protein is CASSLTSSGRDTQYF.

Only a few counts were recorded for this clone. The chain employs TRBV4-1 and TRBJ1-2; unclear D gene. V lost 1 base to trimming and J lost 1 base, with 7 bases between them. Germline lookup yields CDR1 MGHRA and CDR2 YSYEKL. This CDR3 region has 14 residues. The CDR3 protein is CASSQVEGNYGYTF. The CDR3 DNA is TGCGCCAGCAGCCAAGTGGAGGGTAACTATGGCTACACCTTC.

V gene TRBV15 combines with J gene TRBJ2-1; D gene ambiguous. The germline CDR1 and CDR2 sequences are LNHNV and YYDKDF (reference sequence). Deletions cut 0 bases from V and 3 bases from J, with 15 bases between. The CDR3 is made up of 17 amino acids. CDR3 sequence (DNA): TGTGCCACCAGCAGAGATGTTGGGGTAACGGGCTACAATGAGCAGTTCTTC. This gives the protein CATSRDVGVTGYNEQFF.

The CDR3 DNA is TGTGCCAGCAGCAAAAAGGCTAGCTTATTGGGTCTGGAGACCCAGTACTTC. It encodes CASSKKASLLGLETQYF. V usage is TRBV5-4 and J usage is TRBJ2-5; possible D gene TRBD2, 5 bases. CDR1 is SGHNT and CDR2 is YYREEE in the germline V gene (reference sequence). V shed 4 bases and J shed 5 bases, with 24 bases lying between them. The CDR3 has 17 residues.

The rearrangement joins TRBV6-6 to TRBJ1-2; a weak D match, TRBD1 (5 bases). The CDR3 totals 15 residues. Trimming removed 7 bases from V and 12 bases from J, with 27 bases in between. Germline CDR1 MNHNY, CDR2 SVGAGI (reference sequence). This CDR3 is CASKGSEQGSSPHTF. The CDR3 DNA follows: TGTGCCAGCAAAGGTTCGGAGCAGGGAAGTTCCCCCCACACCTTC.

V is TRBV9 and J is TRBJ1-5; D gene unclear. Germline CDR1 reads SGDLS; CDR2 reads YYNGEE. The CDR3 sequence is 13 residues long. V lost 4 bases and J 3 bases, leaving 8 bases between the germline ends. CDR3: CASSNGNNQPQHF. CDR3 DNA sequence: TGTGCCAGCAGCAATGGGAACAATCAGCCCCAGCATTTT. Using reference TRBV9 and TRBJ1-5 for the parts outside the CDR3, the full variable domain is DSGVTQTPKHLITATGQRVTLRCSPRSGDLSVYWYQQSLDQGLQFLIQYYNGEERAKGNILERFSAQQFPDLHSELNLSSLELGDSALYFCASSNGNNQPQHFGDGTRLSIL.

This rearrangement joins TRBV19 to TRBJ2-2; D may be TRBD1 (5 bases). The germline V gene has CDR1 LNHDA and CDR2 SQIVND (reference sequence). This CDR3 is built from 14 residues. V was shortened by 5 bases and J by 2 bases, with 9 bases between the two germline ends. The CDR3 region is CASSSQGNTGELFF. The CDR3, as DNA: TGTGCCAGTAGTTCCCAGGGCAACACCGGGGAGCTGTTTTTT.

The chain uses TRBV4-1 and TRBJ2-7; D might be TRBD2 (5 bases). This CDR3 region has 13 residues. CDR1 and CDR2 from the germline V gene are MGHRA and YSYEKL. The V gene lost 0 bases and the J gene lost 5 bases, with 8 bases spanning the gap. For the CDR3, the DNA is TGCGCCAGCAGCCAAGAAGGGAGACACGAGCAGTACTTC. Translation: CASSQEGRHEQYF.